Included here is one TCR beta chain sequence, with context. Its antigen remains unidentified. This PCR relied on a set of 60 Vbeta primers and 13 Jbeta primers. Some clones are missing from TCRdb's copy, which holds only in-frame ones; the method was immunoSEQ multiplex PCR. The sample consists of roughly 130,000 clones, 80% of them appearing once. The data were obtained in a study of cytomegalovirus exposure and HLA in healthy donors. V dropped 4 bases and J dropped 4 bases, with 22 bases sitting between them. The CDR3 contains 16 residues. Germline loops: CDR1 GTSNPN, CDR2 SVGIG (reference sequence). Study observations and caveats: 164 TCR beta chains were listed as cytomegalovirus-associated. From TCR beta sequences, most subjects' HLA-A and HLA-B alleles were reportedly predicted accurately. Researchers reported in a later analysis that a missense DCLRE1C variant was tied to TCR beta V- and J-gene trimming.

Healthy bone marrow donors made up the donors. The sequence derives from a male donor in good health and CMV-seronegative. What was sequenced was PBMCs. This chain connects TRBV30 to TRBJ1-1, with D possibly being TRBD1 (5 bases). CDR3 sequence (DNA): TGTGCCTGGACGTTCCGGGGGGTGGGCAAAGGCACTGAAGCTTTCTTT. Translating it yields CAWTFRGVGKGTEAFF.